The T cell receptor beta chain described here comes from a study of T cells after yellow fever vaccination (dated by TCRdb to between 2018 and 2020). For the study in its entirety: The SMART-Seq v4 Ultra Low Input RNA kit was used to prepare libraries from fractions with low cell numbers. To follow T-cell clones before and after both primary and booster YFV17D yellow fever vaccination, bulk TCR alpha and beta repertoires underwent longitudinal sequencing. Two healthy male donors, one aged 18 to 30 and one aged 30 to 39 years, were included in the cohort. Bulk PBMC replicates and cell subsets were isolated from blood drawn at multiple timepoints before and after both primary and secondary immunization.

Sequences MRHNA (CDR1) and SNTAGT (CDR2) are obtained from the germline V gene. The CDR3 covers 14 residues, taking in both the cysteine and the phenylalanine. Only the CDR3 DNA is retained, 42 bases long and in frame from the first base. Cut back by 3 bases and 6 bases, the V and J ends lie 12 bases apart. Findings and caveats that apply to the study as a whole: The study included only a couple of donors, which limits how far the findings can be generalized. Because abundant contaminating clonotypes from the bulk population could be contained in FACS-sorted repertoires, computational filtering was required. A small share of clonotypes was detected in both CD4 and CD8 compartments, with the overlap likely arising from convergent recombination. Compared with the primary T-cell response, the secondary T-cell response was faster but weaker, reaching its peak on day 5 rather than on day 15. After the booster, most clones that had expanded after primary vaccination were detected again (nearly 98% of CD4 and around nine tenths of CD8), suggesting broad maintenance of memory.

TCR cDNA was made using 5'RACE template switching, a step that added a universal primer site and unique molecular identifiers. cDNA synthesis was primed from both the TCR alpha and TCR beta constant segments. Library amplification used two PCR steps, and the second PCR step added sample barcodes and sequencing adapters. Sequencing of libraries was done on Illumina HiSeq 2500 (2x100 bp) or NovaSeq (2x150 bp). As for the authors' bioinformatics: MIGEC was used to demultiplex reads and collapse the reads into UMI consensus sequences, and MiXCR was used for V(D)J alignment. Vaccine-responding clonotypes were defined with edgeR using replicate PBMC samples, requiring FDR below 0.01 and a log2 fold change above 5 up to day 15. Bulk clonotypes were assigned CD4 or CD8 identity according to which sequenced CD4 or CD8 repertoire held them at higher abundance. Clonotypes enriched at least 10-fold in dextramer-positive versus dextramer-negative fractions were classed as NS4B-specific, and CD4-biased clonotypes were left out. TCRdb reprocessed the public reads (quality trimming at Q25 with fastp, clone calling with MiXCR) and kept in-frame beta chains. Every CDR3 protein is listed once, alongside the most common genes and DNA of its rows. The V and J calls and clone size come from TCRdb's table, not from the authors' own analysis. This sample lists just under 85,000 distinct CDR3 sequences; about 14% were detected once. Jointly, the top ten make up roughly 25% of the sample.

Comment on this clonotype: Base qualities are missing; no much larger clone stands one base away.

The treatment or condition label for this specimen denotes: live attenuated yellow fever vaccine strain. PBMCs were isolated from peripheral blood using a standard Ficoll-Paque protocol. Epitope-specific CD8 T cells were sorted with a dextramer loaded with the yellow fever NS4B epitope peptide, together with anti-CD3 and anti-CD8 staining. TriZol was used to extract RNA from bulk PBMCs, CD4 and CD8 fractions, and dextramer-positive and dextramer-negative fractions. This sequence originates from a man in his late teens or twenties who received the YFV17D yellow fever vaccine. The chain was built from TRBV6-4 and TRBJ1-5, with no confidently assigned D gene. Here the sequenced sample was CD8+ T cells not binding an NS4B(214-222) dextramer, sorted from PBMCs, taken more than 20 days after the first yellow fever vaccination. The intended sense of this specimen's cell subset or site label: NS4B epitope dextramer-negative CD8 T cells. The DNA reads as follows: TGTGCCAGCAGTGAGAGGAGGGTAGGTCAGCCCCAGCATTTT. Translated, this gives CASSERRVGQPQHF.